This T cell receptor beta chain was obtained from a study of blood T cell repertoires in COVID-19. Germline V gives CDR1 SGHRS, CDR2 YFSETQ. Trimming took 0 bases from V and 4 from J, leaving 10 bases between them. The CDR3 length is 14 residues. Generated by immunoSEQ multiplex PCR, the TCRdb table keeps only in-frame clones and is missing some. This table holds 400,000 or so clones, approximately 90% found once. In the case of this clone: Other nucleotide sequences from this sample produce the same CDR3.

Sequencing was carried out using peripheral blood. The clonotype was recovered from a young man with COVID-19, enrolled during active disease. The chain couples TRBV5-1 to TRBJ1-1; TRBD1 is a possible D gene (5 bases). Here the CDR3 reads CASSLGQGVTEAFF. The CDR3 nucleotides read TGCGCCAGCAGCTTGGGCCAGGGCGTCACTGAAGCTTTCTTT.